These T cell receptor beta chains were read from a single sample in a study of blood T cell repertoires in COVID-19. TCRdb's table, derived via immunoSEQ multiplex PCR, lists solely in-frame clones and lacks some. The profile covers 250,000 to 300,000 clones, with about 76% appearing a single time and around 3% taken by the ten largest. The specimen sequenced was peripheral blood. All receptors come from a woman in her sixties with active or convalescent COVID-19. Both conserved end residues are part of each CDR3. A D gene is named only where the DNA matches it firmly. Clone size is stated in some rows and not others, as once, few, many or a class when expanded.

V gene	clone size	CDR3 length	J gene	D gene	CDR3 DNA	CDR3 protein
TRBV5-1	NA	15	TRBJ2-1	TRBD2	TGCGCCAGCAGCTTGGAACTAGCGGGGGTGTCTGAGCAGTTCTTC	CASSLELAGVSEQFF
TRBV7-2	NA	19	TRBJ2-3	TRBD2	TGTGCCAGCAGCCCCGGGGCTGGGGCGAGCGGGGGGTCGAGAGATACGCAGTATTTT	CASSPGAGASGGSRDTQYF
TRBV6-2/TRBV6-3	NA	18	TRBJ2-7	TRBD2	TGTGCCAGCAGTGCGTCTCCGGGACTAGCGGGGGAGTCCTACGAGCAGTACTTC	CASSASPGLAGESYEQYF
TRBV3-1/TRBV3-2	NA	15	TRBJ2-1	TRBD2	TGTGCCAGCAGCCAAGTAAGACTAGCAGGCAATGAGCAGTTCTTC	CASSQVRLAGNEQFF
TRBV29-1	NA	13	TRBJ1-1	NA	TGCAGCGTTGTGGCAACGGCGGGCACTGAAGCTTTCTTT	CSVVATAGTEAFF
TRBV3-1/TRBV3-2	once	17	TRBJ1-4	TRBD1	TGTGCCAGCAGCGATCAAAGCACGGGACAGTTTAATGAAAAACTGTTTTTT	CASSDQSTGQFNEKLFF
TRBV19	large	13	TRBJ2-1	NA	TGTGCCAGTCGAGGGGGGGCGAACAATGAGCAGTTCTTC	CASRGGANNEQFF
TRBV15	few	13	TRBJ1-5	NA	TGTGCCACCAGCAGAGATGAGGTTCAGCCCCAGCATTTT	CATSRDEVQPQHF
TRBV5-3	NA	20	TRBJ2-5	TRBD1	TGTGCCAGAAGCTCGGGTATAAAAAACGACGGGACAGGGTACCAAGAGACCCAGTACTTC	CARSSGIKNDGTGYQETQYF
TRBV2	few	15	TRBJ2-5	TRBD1	TGTGCCAGCAGTGAGGCGACAGGGGGGGTTGAGACCCAGTACTTC	CASSEATGGVETQYF
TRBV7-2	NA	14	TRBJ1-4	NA	TGTGCCAGCAGCTTAGACAGGGATTGGGCAAAACTGTTTTTT	CASSLDRDWAKLFF
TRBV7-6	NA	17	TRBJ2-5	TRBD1	TGTGCCAGCAGCTCACCCTATCGGGACAGGGCGGGAGAGACCCAGTACTTC	CASSSPYRDRAGETQYF
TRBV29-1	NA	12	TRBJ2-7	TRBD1	TGCAGCGTAGGGACAGGCTCCTACGAGCAGTACTTC	CSVGTGSYEQYF
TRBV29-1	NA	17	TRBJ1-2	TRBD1	TGCAGCGTTGAAGATCTAGGGGGGGGACAGGAAGACTATGGCTACACCTTC	CSVEDLGGGQEDYGYTF
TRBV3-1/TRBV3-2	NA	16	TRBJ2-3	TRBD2	TGTGCCAGCAGCCGGGGGGCGACTAGCGGTACAGATACGCAGTATTTT	CASSRGATSGTDTQYF
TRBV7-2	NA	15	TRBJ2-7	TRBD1	TGTGCCAGCAGCTCAAGACAGGGGGGAACCTACGAGCAGTACTTC	CASSSRQGGTYEQYF
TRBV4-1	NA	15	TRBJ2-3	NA	TGCGCCAGCAGCCAAGTCGGGTACAGCACAGATACGCAGTATTTT	CASSQVGYSTDTQYF
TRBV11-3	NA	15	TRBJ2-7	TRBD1	TGTGCCAGCAGTATCCGGACAGGGGGCGAGTACGAGCAGTACTTC	CASSIRTGGEYEQYF
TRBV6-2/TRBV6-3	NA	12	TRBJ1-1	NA	TGTGCCAGCAGTTACTGGCCCACTGAAGCTTTCTTT	CASSYWPTEAFF
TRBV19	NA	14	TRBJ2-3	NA	TGTGCCAGTAGTTTACAGGGAAGCACAGATACGCAGTATTTT	CASSLQGSTDTQYF
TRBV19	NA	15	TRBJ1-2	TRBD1	TGTGCCAGTAGTACCCAAGGACAGGGGGCCTATGGCTACACCTTC	CASSTQGQGAYGYTF
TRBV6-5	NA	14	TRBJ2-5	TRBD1	TGTGCCAGCAGAAGGACAGGGAGACGGGAGACCCAGTACTTC	CASRRTGRRETQYF
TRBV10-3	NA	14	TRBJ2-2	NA	TGTGCCATCAGCCCGACAGCGAACACCGGGGAGCTGTTTTTT	CAISPTANTGELFF
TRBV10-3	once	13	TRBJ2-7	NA	TGTGCCATCAGTGAGAGACAGCCCTACGAGCAGTACTTC	CAISERQPYEQYF
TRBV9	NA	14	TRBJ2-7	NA	TGTGCCAGCAGCGTCTCGGACGGGGGCTACGAGCAGTACTTC	CASSVSDGGYEQYF
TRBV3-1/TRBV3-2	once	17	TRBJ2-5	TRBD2	TGTGCCAGCAGCCAAGATTCTAGCGGGGGGGCGTTGGAGACCCAGTACTTC	CASSQDSSGGALETQYF
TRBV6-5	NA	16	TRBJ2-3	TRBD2	TGTGCCAGCAGTTACGAGGGACTAGCGGGTACCGATACGCAGTATTTT	CASSYEGLAGTDTQYF
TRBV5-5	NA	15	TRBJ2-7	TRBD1	TGTGCCAGCAGCTTGGCGGGACAGGATGCCTACGAGCAGTACTTC	CASSLAGQDAYEQYF
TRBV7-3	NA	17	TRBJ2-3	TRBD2	TGTGCCAGCAGCCAGCAGGGGAGCGGGGGTCTGGCAGATACGCAGTATTTT	CASSQQGSGGLADTQYF
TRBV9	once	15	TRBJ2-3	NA	TGTGCCAGCAGCGTGGGTGGGACTTCGAGGGATACGCAGTATTTT	CASSVGGTSRDTQYF
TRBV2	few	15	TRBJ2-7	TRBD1	TGTGCCAGCAGTCGGACAGGGGGAAGTTACTACGAGCAGTACTTC	CASSRTGGSYYEQYF
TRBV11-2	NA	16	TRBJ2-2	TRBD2	TGTGCCAGCAGCTTCCTAGCGGACTCGAACACCGGGGAGCTGTTTTTT	CASSFLADSNTGELFF
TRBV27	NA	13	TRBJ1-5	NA	TGTGCCAGCAGATCGACAGCAAATCAGCCCCAGCATTTT	CASRSTANQPQHF
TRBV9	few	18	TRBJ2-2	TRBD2	TGTGCCAGCAGCGTAACTGGCGGGGGGGCTTCGAACACCGGGGAGCTGTTTTTT	CASSVTGGGASNTGELFF
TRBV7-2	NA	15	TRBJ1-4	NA	TGTGCCAGCAGCCAGCGGGCGGGAGCTAATGAAAAACTGTTTTTT	CASSQRAGANEKLFF
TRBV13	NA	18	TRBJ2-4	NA	TGTGCCAGCAGCTCTACAGGGCTAGCCAGTAATGCCAAAAACATTCAGTACTTC	CASSSTGLASNAKNIQYF
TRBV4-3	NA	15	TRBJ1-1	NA	TGCGCCAGCAGCCAAGAATTTGGGTTCGGGGCTGAAGCTTTCTTT	CASSQEFGFGAEAFF
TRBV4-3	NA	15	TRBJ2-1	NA	TGCGCCAGCAGCCAAGTTGCCATGGCACTAGTGGAGCAGTTCTTC	CASSQVAMALVEQFF
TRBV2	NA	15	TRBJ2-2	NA	TGTGCCAGCAGTCCCCCCAGGGGAGGGACCGGGGAGCTGTTTTTT	CASSPPRGGTGELFF
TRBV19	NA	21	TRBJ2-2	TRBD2	TGTGCCAGTAGTAGGCAGAGGTGGGCAGTGAGCGGGGGGTCGAACACCGGGGAGCTGTTTTTT	CASSRQRWAVSGGSNTGELFF